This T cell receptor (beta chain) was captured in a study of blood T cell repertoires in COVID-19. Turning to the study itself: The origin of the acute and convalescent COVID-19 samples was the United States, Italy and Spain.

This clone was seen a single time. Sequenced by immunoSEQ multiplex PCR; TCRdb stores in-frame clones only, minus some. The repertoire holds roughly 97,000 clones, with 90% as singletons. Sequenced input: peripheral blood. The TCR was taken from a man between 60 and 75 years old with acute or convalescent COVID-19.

This CDR3 reads CSVVPRTGFIAFF. The CDR3 nucleotides are TGCAGCGTTGTTCCCAGGACAGGGTTTATAGCTTTCTTT. The chain carries TRBV29-1 and TRBJ1-1; TRBD1 matches 8 bases. With V trimmed by 4 bases and J by 10 bases, 11 bases remained unmatched. This CDR3 has 13 amino acids. Germline assignment: CDR1 SQVTM and CDR2 ANQGSEA.